These 4 T cell receptor beta chains were sequenced from one sample in a study of OX40 agonist ivuxolimab in advanced cancers. Profiled with immunoSEQ multiplex PCR; TCRdb holds only in-frame clones, not every one. The top ten clones hold about an eighth of a sample with around 65,000 clones, nearly 95% of them seen once. Sequenced here: CD4+ or CD8+ T cells sorted from blood, sampled in a trial of the OX40 agonist ivuxolimab. The receptors derive from an adult with an advanced solid tumor such as melanoma, head and neck, liver or kidney cancer.

The J gene is TRBJ2-3, the V gene TRBV6-5; TRBD2 matches at 15 bases. The CDR3 extends over 15 amino acids. Germline values: CDR1 MNHEY, CDR2 SVGAGI. J gave up 6 bases and V 6 bases, and 4 bases lay outside the gene matches. For the CDR3, the DNA is TGTGCCAGCAGGGGACTAGCGGGGGGCCCGGATACGCAGTATTTT. It translates to CASRGLAGGPDTQYF.

This chain uses TRBV6-6 with TRBJ2-2; no definite D call. The germline CDR1 and CDR2 sequences are MNHNY and SVGAGI (reference sequence). The CDR3 consists of 12 residues. With 6 bases removed from V and 7 bases from J, the gap between germline ends came to 9 bases. The CDR3 protein is CASSLPGGELFF. DNA for the CDR3: TGTGCCAGCAGCCTACCGGGCGGGGAGCTGTTTTTT.

The CDR3 region is CSVDYEQFF. Written as DNA, the CDR3 is TGCAGCGTTGACTATGAGCAGTTCTTC. The chain carries TRBV29-1 and TRBJ2-1; no clear D. The CDR3 totals 9 residues. V was pared by 3 bases and J by 8 bases, with 2 bases between. Germline V gene data show CDR1 as SQVTM and CDR2 as ANQGSEA.

This sequence joins TRBV4-2 and TRBJ2-2; 7 bases match TRBD1. Germline V CDR1 and CDR2: LGHNA, YNFKEQ. Unmatched junction bases numbered 7, after V lost 8 bases and J lost 1 base. The CDR3 runs to 15 residues. The CDR3 DNA follows: TGTGCCAGCCGGACGACAGGGATGAACACCGGGGAGCTGTTTTTT. This encodes CASRTTGMNTGELFF.